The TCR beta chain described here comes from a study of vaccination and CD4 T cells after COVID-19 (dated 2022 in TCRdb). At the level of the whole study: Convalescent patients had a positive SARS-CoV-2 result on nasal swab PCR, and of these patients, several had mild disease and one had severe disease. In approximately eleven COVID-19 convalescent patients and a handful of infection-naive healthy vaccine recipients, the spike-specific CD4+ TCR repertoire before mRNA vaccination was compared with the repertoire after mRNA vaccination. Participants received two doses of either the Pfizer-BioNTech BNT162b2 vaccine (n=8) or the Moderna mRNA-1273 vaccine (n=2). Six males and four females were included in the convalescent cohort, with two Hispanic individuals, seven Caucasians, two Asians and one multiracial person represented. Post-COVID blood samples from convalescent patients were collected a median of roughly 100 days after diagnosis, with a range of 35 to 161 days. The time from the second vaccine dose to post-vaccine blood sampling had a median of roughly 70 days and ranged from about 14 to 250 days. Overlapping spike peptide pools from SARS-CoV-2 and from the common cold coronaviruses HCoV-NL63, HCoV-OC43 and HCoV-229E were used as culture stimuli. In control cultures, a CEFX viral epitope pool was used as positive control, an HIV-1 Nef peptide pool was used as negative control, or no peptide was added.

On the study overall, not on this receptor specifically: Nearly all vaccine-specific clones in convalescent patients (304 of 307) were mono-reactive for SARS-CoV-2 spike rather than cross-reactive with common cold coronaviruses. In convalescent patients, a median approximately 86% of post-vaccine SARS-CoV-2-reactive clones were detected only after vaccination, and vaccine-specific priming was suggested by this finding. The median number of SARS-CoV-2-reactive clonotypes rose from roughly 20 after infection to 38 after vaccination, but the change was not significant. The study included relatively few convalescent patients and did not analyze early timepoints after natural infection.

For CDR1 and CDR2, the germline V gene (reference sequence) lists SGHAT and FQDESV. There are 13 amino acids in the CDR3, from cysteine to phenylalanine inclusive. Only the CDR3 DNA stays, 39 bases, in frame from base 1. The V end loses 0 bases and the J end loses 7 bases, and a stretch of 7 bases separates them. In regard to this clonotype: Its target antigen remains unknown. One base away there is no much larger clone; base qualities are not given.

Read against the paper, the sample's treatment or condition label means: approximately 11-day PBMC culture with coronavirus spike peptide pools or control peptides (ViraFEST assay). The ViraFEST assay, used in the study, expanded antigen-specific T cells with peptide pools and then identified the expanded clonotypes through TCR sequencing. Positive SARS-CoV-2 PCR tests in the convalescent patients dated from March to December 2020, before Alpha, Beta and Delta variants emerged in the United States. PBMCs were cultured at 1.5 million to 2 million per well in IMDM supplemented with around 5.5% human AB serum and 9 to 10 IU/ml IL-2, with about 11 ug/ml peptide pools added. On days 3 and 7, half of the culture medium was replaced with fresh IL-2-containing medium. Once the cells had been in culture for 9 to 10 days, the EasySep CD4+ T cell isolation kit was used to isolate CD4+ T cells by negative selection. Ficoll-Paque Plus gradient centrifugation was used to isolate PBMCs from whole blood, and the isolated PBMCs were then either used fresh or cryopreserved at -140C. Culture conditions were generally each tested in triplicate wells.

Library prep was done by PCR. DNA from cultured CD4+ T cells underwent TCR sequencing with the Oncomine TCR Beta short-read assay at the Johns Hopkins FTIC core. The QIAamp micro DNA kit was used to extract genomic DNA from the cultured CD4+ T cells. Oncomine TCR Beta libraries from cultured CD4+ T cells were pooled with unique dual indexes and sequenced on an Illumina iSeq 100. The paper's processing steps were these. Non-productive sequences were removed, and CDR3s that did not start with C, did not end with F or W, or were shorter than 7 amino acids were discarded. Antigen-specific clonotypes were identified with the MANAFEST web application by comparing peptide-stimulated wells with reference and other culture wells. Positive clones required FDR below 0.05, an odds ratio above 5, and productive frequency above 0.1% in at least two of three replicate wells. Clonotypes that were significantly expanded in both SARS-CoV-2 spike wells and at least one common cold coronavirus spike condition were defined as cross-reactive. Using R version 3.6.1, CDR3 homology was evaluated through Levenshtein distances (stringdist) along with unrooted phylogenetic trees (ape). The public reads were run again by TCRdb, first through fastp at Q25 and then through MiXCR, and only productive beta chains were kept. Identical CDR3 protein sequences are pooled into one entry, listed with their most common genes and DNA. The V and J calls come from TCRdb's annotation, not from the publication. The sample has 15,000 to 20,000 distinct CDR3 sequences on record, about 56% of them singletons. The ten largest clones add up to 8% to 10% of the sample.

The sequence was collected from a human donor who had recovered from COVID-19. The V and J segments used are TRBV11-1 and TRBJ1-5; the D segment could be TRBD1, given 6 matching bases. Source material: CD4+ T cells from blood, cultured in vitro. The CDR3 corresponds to CASSLADRQPQHF. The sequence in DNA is TGTGCCAGCAGCTTAGCCGACAGGCAGCCCCAGCATTTT.